This TCR beta chain was recorded in a study of human CD8 memory T cell subsets. Study-level points and caveats: The stem-like memory and precursor exhausted T cell populations displayed similarly high diversity, which was not the case for effector memory cells. Beta chains alone were the T cell receptor chains sequenced in the study.

This CDR3 has 15 amino acids. Germline values: CDR1 MNHNY, CDR2 SVGAGI (reference sequence). Production of TCR beta libraries used UMI-labeled 5' RACE as the method. From the 5' RACE reads, TCRdb lists one entry per CDR3 protein and no DNA. This table lists thousands of distinct CDR3 sequences. As regards this clonotype: Its antigen is unidentified.

It was CCR7+ PD-1+ TIGIT+ early memory CD8+ T cells with exhausted-like traits that constituted TPEX cells. Enrichment of total CD8+ T cells was achieved using negative magnetic separation. RNA originated from duplicate vials containing approximately 160,000 sorted CD8+ T cells per subset. The V and J genes are TRBV6-6 and TRBJ2-7; TCRdb's D call of TRBD2 is untestable without DNA. Sequencing was performed on CD8+ T cells from PBMCs. The sequence was obtained from a human donor in good health. The CDR3 is CASSTGLAAHYEQYF.